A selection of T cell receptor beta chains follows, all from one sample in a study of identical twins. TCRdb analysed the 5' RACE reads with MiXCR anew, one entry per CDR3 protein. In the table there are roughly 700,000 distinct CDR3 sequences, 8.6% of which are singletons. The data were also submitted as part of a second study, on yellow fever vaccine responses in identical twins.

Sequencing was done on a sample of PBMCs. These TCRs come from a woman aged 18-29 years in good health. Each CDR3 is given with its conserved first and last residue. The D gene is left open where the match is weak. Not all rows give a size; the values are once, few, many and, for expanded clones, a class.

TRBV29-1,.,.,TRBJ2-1,CSVESDDSYNEQFF,TGCAGCGTTGAGTCGGACGACTCCTACAATGAGCAGTTCTTC
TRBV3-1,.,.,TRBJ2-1,CASSQDKGERNEQFF,TGTGCCAGCAGCCAAGATAAGGGGGAGCGGAATGAGCAGTTCTTC
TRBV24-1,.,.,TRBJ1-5,CATSDLTWGEGNQPQHF,TGTGCCACCAGTGATCTGACCTGGGGTGAGGGCAATCAGCCCCAGCATTTT
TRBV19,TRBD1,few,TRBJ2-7,CASRADRGYEQYF,TGTGCCAGTAGGGCGGACAGGGGATACGAGCAGTACTTC
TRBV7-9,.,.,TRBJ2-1,CASSPRTDNNEQFF,TGTGCCAGCAGCCCAAGGACAGATAACAATGAGCAGTTCTTC
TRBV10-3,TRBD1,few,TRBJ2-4,CAISGTGKNIQYF,TGTGCCATCAGCGGGACAGGGAAAAACATTCAGTACTTC
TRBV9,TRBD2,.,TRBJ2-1,CASSVGKLAGVSSYNEQFF,TGTGCCAGCAGCGTAGGAAAACTAGCGGGTGTAAGCTCCTACAATGAGCAGTTCTTC
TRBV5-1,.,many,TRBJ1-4,CASNQGRTNEKLFF,TGCGCCAGCAACCAGGGGCGAACTAATGAAAAACTGTTTTTT
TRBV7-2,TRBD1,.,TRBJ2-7,CASRLGDRQYEQYF,TGTGCCAGCAGGCTGGGGGACAGACAGTACGAGCAGTACTTC
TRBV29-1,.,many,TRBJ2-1,CSASYNEQFF,TGCAGTGCATCCTACAATGAGCAGTTCTTC
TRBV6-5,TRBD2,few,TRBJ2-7,CASSSSDYWRGLLYEQYF,TGTGCCAGCAGTAGCTCGGATTATTGGCGGGGGTTACTCTACGAGCAGTACTTC
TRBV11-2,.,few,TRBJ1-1,CASSPGTFPVEAFF,TGTGCCAGCAGCCCGGGGACATTCCCTGTTGAAGCTTTCTTT
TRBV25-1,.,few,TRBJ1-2,CASSLQMGGDGYTF,TGTGCCAGCAGCCTTCAGATGGGGGGCGATGGCTACACCTTC
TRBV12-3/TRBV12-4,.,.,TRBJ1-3,CASSFREPGNTIYF,TGTGCCAGCAGTTTCCGAGAACCTGGAAACACCATATATTTT
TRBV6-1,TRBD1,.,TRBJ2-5,CASSDLRTGGVETQYF,TGTGCCAGCAGTGACCTTCGGACAGGGGGCGTGGAGACCCAGTACTTC
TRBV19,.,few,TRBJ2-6,CASTWASSGANVLTF,TGTGCCAGTACCTGGGCATCCTCTGGGGCCAACGTCCTGACTTTC